This is a list of T cell receptor beta chains from one sample in a study of blood T cell repertoires in COVID-19. The method was immunoSEQ multiplex PCR; TCRdb's version includes in-frame clones alone and lacks a portion of them. The sample consists of about 170,000 clones, around 76% of them appearing once. Sequencing was carried out using peripheral blood. Source of these receptors: a woman between 65 and 79 years old with acute or convalescent COVID-19. Each CDR3 is given with its conserved first and last residue. The D gene is left open where the match is weak. Clone size is not always given. Where it is, it says once, few, many or a class for expanded clones.

J | V | size | D | DNA | CDR3
TRBJ2-7 | TRBV6-1 | . | TRBD2 | TGTGCCAGCAGTGCGAGCGGGGGGGACCGCGAGCAGTACTTC | CASSASGGDREQYF
TRBJ2-7 | TRBV6-2/TRBV6-3 | . | TRBD1 | TGTGCCAGCAGTTACAGCGACAGGGCAACCTACGAGCAGTACTTC | CASSYSDRATYEQYF
TRBJ2-1 | TRBV18 | . | . | TGTGCCAGCTCACCACTGGACAATTACAATGAGCAGTTCTTC | CASSPLDNYNEQFF
TRBJ1-3 | TRBV7-8 | once | . | TGTGCCAGCAGCTTAGATGGGGGGGACTTTGGAAACACCATATATTTT | CASSLDGGDFGNTIYF
TRBJ1-6 | TRBV23-1 | . | . | TGCGCCAGCAGTCACCCATCTTCCCGAAGGGGCTCCTATAATTCACCCCTCCACTTT | CASSHPSSRRGSYNSPLHF
TRBJ1-2 | TRBV7-2 | . | . | TGTGCCAGCAGCTTATACAAGGGGGCTAACTATGGCTACACCTTC | CASSLYKGANYGYTF
TRBJ2-1 | TRBV4-1 | . | . | TGCGCCAGCAGCCAAGAAGCACAGATCTCCTACAATGAGCAGTTCTTC | CASSQEAQISYNEQFF
TRBJ1-2 | TRBV2 | . | TRBD1 | TGTGCCGCTCCGACAGGGGATGTACTATCTGGCTACACCTTC | CAAPTGDVLSGYTF
TRBJ2-1 | TRBV3-1/TRBV3-2 | . | TRBD2 | TGTGCCAGCAGCCAAGGCGGGACTAGCGGGGGGGATGAGCAGTTCTTC | CASSQGGTSGGDEQFF
TRBJ2-7 | TRBV4-1 | . | . | TGCGCCAGCAGCCTAATCAAAACGGGGTCCTACGAGCAGTACTTC | CASSLIKTGSYEQYF
TRBJ1-1 | TRBV4-1 | few | . | TGCGCCAGCAGCCAAGATCAGATGAACACTGAAGCTTTCTTT | CASSQDQMNTEAFF
TRBJ2-1 | TRBV6-2/TRBV6-3 | . | TRBD2 | TGTGCCAGCAGTTTTACTAGCGGGAGGGCCGATGAGCAGTTCTTC | CASSFTSGRADEQFF
TRBJ1-3 | TRBV9 | . | TRBD1 | TGTGCCAGCAGCGAGACAGGGGCTGGAGGAAACACCATATATTTT | CASSETGAGGNTIYF
TRBJ2-7 | TRBV12-3/TRBV12-4 | . | . | TGTGCCAGCAGTCCCCACGGGACCTACGAGCAGTACTTC | CASSPHGTYEQYF
TRBJ1-2 | TRBV19 | . | . | TGTGCCAGTAGGACTGTTGGCTCTAACTATGGCTACACCTTC | CASRTVGSNYGYTF
TRBJ1-5 | TRBV2 | . | TRBD1 | TGTGCCAGCGTCAGGGGGAACAATCAGCCCCAGCATTTT | CASVRGNNQPQHF
TRBJ1-2 | TRBV5-1 | . | . | TGCGCCAGCAGCCTGCGAGACTCCTACACCTTC | CASSLRDSYTF
TRBJ2-3 | TRBV7-2 | . | . | TGTGCCAGCAGCTCCCACTCCAGCACAGATACGCAGTATTTT | CASSSHSSTDTQYF
TRBJ2-7 | TRBV19 | . | TRBD1 | TGTGCCAGCAGTACGAGGACAGGGGTCCAAGAGCAGTACTTC | CASSTRTGVQEQYF
TRBJ1-5 | TRBV13 | . | . | TGTGCCAGCAGCCAGGGACACCTAAATCAGCCCCAGCATTTT | CASSQGHLNQPQHF
TRBJ1-5 | TRBV28 | . | . | TGTGCCAGCAGAGGGGGGGAATGGTTTCAGCCCCAGCATTTT | CASRGGEWFQPQHF
TRBJ2-3 | TRBV19 | once | . | TGTGCCAGTAATACAAACGTCAGGGGTACAGATACGCAGTATTTT | CASNTNVRGTDTQYF